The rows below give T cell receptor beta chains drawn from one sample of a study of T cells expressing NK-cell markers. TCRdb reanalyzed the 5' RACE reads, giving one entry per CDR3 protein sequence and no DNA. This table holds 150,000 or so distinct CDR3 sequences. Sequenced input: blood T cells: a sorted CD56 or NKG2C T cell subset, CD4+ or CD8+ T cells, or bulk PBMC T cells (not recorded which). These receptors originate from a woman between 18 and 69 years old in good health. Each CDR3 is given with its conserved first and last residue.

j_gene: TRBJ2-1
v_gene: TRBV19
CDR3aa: CASSGGRTSSYNEQFF

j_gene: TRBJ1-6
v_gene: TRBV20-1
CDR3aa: CSASPGGNYNSPLHF

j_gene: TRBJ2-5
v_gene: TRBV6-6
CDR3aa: CASRASGETQYF

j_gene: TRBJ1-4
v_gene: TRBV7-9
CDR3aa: CASSPEGLGGLFF

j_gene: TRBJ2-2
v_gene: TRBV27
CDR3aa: CASTLRTGANPTGELFF

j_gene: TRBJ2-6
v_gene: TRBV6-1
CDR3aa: CASSPRTGNTGANVLTF

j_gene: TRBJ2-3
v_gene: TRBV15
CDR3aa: CATSRVRTSGSSDTQYF

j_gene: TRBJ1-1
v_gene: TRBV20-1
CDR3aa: CSGLQGMNTEAFF

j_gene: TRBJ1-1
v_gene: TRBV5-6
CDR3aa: CASSFRALNTEAFF

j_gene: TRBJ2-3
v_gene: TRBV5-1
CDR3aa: CASSLFSQGTDTQYF

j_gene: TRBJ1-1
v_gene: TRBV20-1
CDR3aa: CSASGRNTEAFF

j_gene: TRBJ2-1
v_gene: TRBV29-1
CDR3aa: CSVEPRPGTSGTLTYNEQFF

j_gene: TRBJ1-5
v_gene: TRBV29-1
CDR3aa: CSVAGTGLNQPQHF

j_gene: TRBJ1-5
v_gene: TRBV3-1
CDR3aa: CASSQGQGQPQHF

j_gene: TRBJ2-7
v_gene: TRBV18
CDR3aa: CASSPPARGAYEQYF

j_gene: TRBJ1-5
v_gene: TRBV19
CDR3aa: CASSPHSDRGRQPQHF

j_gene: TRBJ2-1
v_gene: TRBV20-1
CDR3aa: CSARGQAGIYNEQFF

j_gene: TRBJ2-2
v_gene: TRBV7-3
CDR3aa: CASSLWSPSSGAGELFF

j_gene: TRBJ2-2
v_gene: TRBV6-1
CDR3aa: CASSVGQSYTGELFF

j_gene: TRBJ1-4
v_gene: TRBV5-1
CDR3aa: CASRRTEGEKLFF

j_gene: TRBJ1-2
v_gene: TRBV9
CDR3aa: CASSVGEGLYGYTF

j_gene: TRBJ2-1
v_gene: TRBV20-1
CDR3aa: CSARDRLAEQFF

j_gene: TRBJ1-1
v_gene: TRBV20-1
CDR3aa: CRTRTGPTEAFF

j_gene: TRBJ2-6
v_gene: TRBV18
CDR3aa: CASSPVLASGANVLTF

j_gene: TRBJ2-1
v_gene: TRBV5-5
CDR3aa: CASSFAAGDGLQFF

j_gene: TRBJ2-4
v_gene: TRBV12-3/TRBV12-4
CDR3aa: CASSLPLTAKNIQYF

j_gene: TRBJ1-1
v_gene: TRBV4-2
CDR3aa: CASSQGFTGADNTEAFF

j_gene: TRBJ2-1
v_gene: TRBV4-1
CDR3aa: CASSPERSGSFHNEQFF

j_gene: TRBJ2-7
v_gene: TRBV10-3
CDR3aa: CAIRERDFLYEQYF

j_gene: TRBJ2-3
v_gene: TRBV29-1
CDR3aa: CSVEPWTDSTDTQYF

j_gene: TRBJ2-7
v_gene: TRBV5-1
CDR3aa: CASSLALSERYEQYF

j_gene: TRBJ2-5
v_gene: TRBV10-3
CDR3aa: CAITQGQGPQETQYF

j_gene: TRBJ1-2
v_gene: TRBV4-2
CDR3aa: CASSQVLGAPYGYTF

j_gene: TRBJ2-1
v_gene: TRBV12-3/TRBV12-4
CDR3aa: CASRPGDYHEQFF

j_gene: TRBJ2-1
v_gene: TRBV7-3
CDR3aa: CASSSRQGPAGVRANEQFF

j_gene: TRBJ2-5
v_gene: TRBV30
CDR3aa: CAWSIRLAETQYF

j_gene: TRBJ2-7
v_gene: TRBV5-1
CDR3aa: CASSFGGAGGEQYF

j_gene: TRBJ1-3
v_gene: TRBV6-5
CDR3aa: CASSYSSPGVGNTIYF

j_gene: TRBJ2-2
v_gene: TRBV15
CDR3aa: CATSMLTGNTGELFF

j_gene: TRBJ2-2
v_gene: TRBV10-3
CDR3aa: CAISEHRDRTGELFF

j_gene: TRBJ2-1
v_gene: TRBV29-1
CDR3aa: CSVEKGFSYNEQFF

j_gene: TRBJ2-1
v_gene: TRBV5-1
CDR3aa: CASSSQGSGVYNEQFF

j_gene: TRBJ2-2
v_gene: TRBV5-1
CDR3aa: CASSLTKGGGGELFF

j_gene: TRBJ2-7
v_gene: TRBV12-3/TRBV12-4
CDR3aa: CASSLAFGGQYF

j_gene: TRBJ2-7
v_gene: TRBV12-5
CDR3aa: CASGLSRNEQYF

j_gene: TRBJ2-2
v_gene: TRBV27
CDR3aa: CASGFRAGELFF

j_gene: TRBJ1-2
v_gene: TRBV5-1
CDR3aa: CASSLGDRGYGYTF

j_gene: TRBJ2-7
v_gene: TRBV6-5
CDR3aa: CASSYGILGTAYEQYF

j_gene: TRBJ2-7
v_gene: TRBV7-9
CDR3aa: CASSPIAPMGEQYF

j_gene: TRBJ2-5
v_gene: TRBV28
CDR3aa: CASSFDPLAGGTQYF